Below are 30 T cell receptor beta chains sequenced from a single sample in a study of blood T cells in healthy people across ages. For the second PCR, which ran for about 7 to 11 cycles, a sample-barcoded 5' primer and a J-beta primer mix were used. TCRdb re-derived calls from the 5' RACE reads in MiXCR, one entry per CDR3 protein. The repertoire holds 600,000 to 1,000,000 distinct CDR3 sequences, 58% seen once, with 22% in the top ten. The sample comprised blood. Every receptor here comes from a man between 25 and 39 years old in good health.

This chain uses TRBV7-2 with TRBJ2-1; weak D call: TRBD2 (5 bases). The V and J ends lost 5 bases and 7 bases respectively, with 24 bases between them. Germline V lookup: CDR1 SGHTA, CDR2 FQGNSA. This CDR3 is 17 amino acids long. CDR3: CASSPFSGSGGGNEQFF. The CDR3 DNA reads TGTGCCAGCAGCCCCTTCTCGGGAAGTGGTGGAGGAAATGAGCAGTTCTTC. Variable domain in full (rest from reference TRBV7-2 and TRBJ2-1): GAGVSQSPSNKVTEKGKDVELRCDPISGHTALYWYRQSLGQGLEFLIYFQGNSAPDKSGLPSDRFSAERTGGSVSTLTIQRTQQEDSAVYLCASSPFSGSGGGNEQFFGPGTRLTVL.

J is TRBJ2-3 and V is TRBV15, with D unresolved. V lost 0 bases to trimming and J lost 9 bases, with 13 bases between them. This CDR3 is 14 amino acids long. CDR1 and CDR2 (germline): LNHNV, YYDKDF (reference sequence). Here the CDR3 reads CATSRDSQSRTQYF. CDR3 nucleotide sequence: TGTGCCACCAGCAGAGATTCACAGTCGAGGACGCAGTATTTT.

The J gene is TRBJ2-7, the V gene TRBV4-1; 8 bases agree with TRBD2. CDR3 size: 15 residues. Per germline, CDR1 MGHRA and CDR2 YSYEKL. V trimming: 6 bases; J trimming: 0 bases; junction bases outside the gene matches: 7. For the CDR3, the DNA is TGCGCCAGCAGTAGACTACTAGCGGACTCCTACGAGCAGTACTTC. It is translated as CASSRLLADSYEQYF.

V is TRBV28 and J is TRBJ2-5; D may be TRBD1 or TRBD2 (5 bases each). Trimming removed 2 bases from V and 4 bases from J, with 11 bases in between. Germline CDR1 and CDR2: MDHEN and SYDVKM. The CDR3 length is 14 residues. CDR3 in amino acids: CASSLRGGGETQYF. Here the CDR3 DNA reads TGTGCCAGCAGTTTACGCGGTGGGGGAGAGACCCAGTACTTC. Full variable domain (missing parts from reference TRBV28 and TRBJ2-5): DVKVTQSSRYLVKRTGEKVFLECVQDMDHENMFWYRQDPGLGLRLIYFSYDVKMKEKGDIPEGYSVSREKKERFSLILESASTNQTSMYLCASSLRGGGETQYFGPGTRLLVL.

This clonotype appeared a single time. The chain combines TRBV10-3 with TRBJ2-3; D is possibly TRBD2 (6 bases). Germline V gene data show CDR1 as ENHRY and CDR2 as SYGVKD. The CDR3 consists of 13 residues. The CDR3 reads CAASGTSTDTQYF. CDR3 nucleotides: TGTGCGGCCAGTGGGACTAGCACAGATACGCAGTATTTT.

A few counts support this clonotype. The chain joins TRBV14 to TRBJ2-4; no clear D gene. CDR1 is SGHDN and CDR2 is FVKESK in the germline V gene. The V gene lost 0 bases and the J gene lost 14 bases, with 14 bases spanning the gap. The length of the CDR3 is 13 residues. The CDR3 DNA follows: TGTGCCAGCAGCCAAGAGACCGGATGGGCGGAGTACTTC. This gives the protein CASSQETGWAEYF.

This clonotype was counted a few times. The chain carries TRBV7-2 and TRBJ2-5; D remains ambiguous. CDR3 length: 13 amino acids. The V gene lost 6 bases and the J gene lost 3 bases, with 11 bases spanning the gap. In germline, CDR1 is SGHTA, CDR2 FQGNSA. In nucleotides, the CDR3 is TGTGCCAGCAGTTTCATGTTGGAAGAGACCCAGTACTTC. It translates to CASSFMLEETQYF.

This chain uses TRBV2 with TRBJ2-7, with D possibly matching TRBD1 (6 bases). This CDR3 has 12 residues. Trimming stripped 8 bases from V and 5 bases from J, with 13 bases between. Germline-derived CDR1 and CDR2 are SNHLY and FYNNEI. Here the CDR3 reads CASLRGGNEQYF. In DNA, the CDR3 is TGTGCCAGCCTCAGGGGTGGAAACGAGCAGTACTTC. Looking up the rest from reference TRBV2 and TRBJ2-7 gives the full variable domain: EPEVTQTPSHQVTQMGQEVILRCVPISNHLYFYWYRQILGQKVEFLVSFYNNEISEKSEIFDDQFSVERPDGSNFTLKIRSTKLEDSAMYFCASLRGGNEQYFGPGTRLTVT.

The chain recombines TRBV10-3 with TRBJ1-2; D possibly corresponds to TRBD1 (6 bases). CDR3 length: 15 residues. Trimming removed 0 bases at V and 2 bases at J, with 10 bases between. CDR1 is ENHRY, CDR2 SYGVKD, per germline. The CDR3 spells CAISESPTGNYGYTF. The CDR3 DNA follows: TGTGCCATCAGTGAGTCCCCCACAGGGAACTATGGCTACACCTTC.

The chain recombines TRBV20-1 with TRBJ2-5, with TRBD2 identical over 7 bases. After removal of 1 base from V and 3 bases from J, the junction contained 5 bases not matched to a gene. CDR3 size: 14 residues. Germline CDR1 reads DFQATT; CDR2 reads SNEGSKA (reference sequence). As DNA, the CDR3 is TGCAGTGCTAGAGTGTGGCTAGCGGAAGAGACCCAGTACTTC. Encoded protein: CSARVWLAEETQYF.

This clonotype was seen a few times. The rearrangement links TRBV29-1 to TRBJ2-5; no definite D call. The ends were cut back, 5 bases at V and 1 base at J, with 8 bases in the middle. CDR3 length: 12 residues. The germline CDR1 and CDR2 sequences are SQVTM and ANQGSEA. The CDR3, as DNA: TGCAGCGTTCGGCGGACCCAAGAGACCCAGTACTTC. Encoded protein: CSVRRTQETQYF.

The sample holds many counts of this clonotype. CDR3 DNA sequence: TGTGCCAGCAGTTTACAGGGGTCAACAGCTACCCCGTCGTATTTT. It yields the protein CASSLQGSTATPSYF. The chain joins TRBV27 to TRBJ2-3; maybe TRBD1 (6 bases). Trimming took off 2 bases at V and 14 bases at J, with 23 bases between the two ends. The germline CDR1 and CDR2 sequences are MNHEY and SMNVEV (reference sequence). This CDR3 has 15 residues.

This clonotype was detected a few times. The rearrangement uses TRBV29-1 and TRBJ2-7; no firm D call. The CDR3 sequence is 13 residues long. Germline V lookup: CDR1 SQVTM, CDR2 ANQGSEA. The ends were cut back, 5 bases at V and 5 bases at J, with 16 bases in the middle. CDR3 in DNA: TGCAGCGTTAAACTCATTTATCGGGACGAGCAGTACTTC. As protein: CSVKLIYRDEQYF.

This rearrangement joins TRBV29-1 to TRBJ2-7; D tentatively reads TRBD1 or TRBD2 (5 bases each). Trimming took 2 bases from V and 0 from J, leaving 20 bases between them. Germline CDR1 is SQVTM and CDR2 is ANQGSEA. The CDR3 length is 17 residues. CDR3: CSVESPRVGASSYEQYF. The CDR3 DNA follows: TGCAGCGTTGAATCCCCGCGGGTAGGGGCAAGCTCCTACGAGCAGTACTTC.

This sequence joins TRBV29-1 and TRBJ1-2; TRBD1 agrees at 9 bases. The junction had 11 bases not matched to a gene; V was cut back by 4 bases and J by 8 bases. Germline V gene lookup returns CDR1 SQVTM and CDR2 ANQGSEA. This CDR3 contains 14 residues. DNA for the CDR3: TGCAGCGTTGGAAGAGACAGGGGGTATCGAGGCTACACCTTC. Encoded protein: CSVGRDRGYRGYTF.

The chain uses TRBV7-2 and TRBJ2-5; 8 nucleotides line up with TRBD1. Trimming removed 2 bases from V and 11 bases from J; junction bases left unmatched: 10. Germline CDR1 reads SGHTA; CDR2 reads FQGNSA. This CDR3 is 14 amino acids long. The CDR3 nucleotides read TGTGCCAGCAGCTTATCAGACAGGGGAAAAGAGCAGTACTTC. It is translated as CASSLSDRGKEQYF.

The table lists this clonotype with a few counts. The V call is TRBV3-1, the J call TRBJ2-1; a weak D match, TRBD2 (7 bases). Trimming took 0 bases from V and 4 from J, leaving 16 bases between them. Germline assignment: CDR1 LGHDT and CDR2 YNNKEL (reference sequence). The CDR3 consists of 17 residues. Here the CDR3 reads CASSQDLRGGRYNEQFF. The CDR3 nucleotides are TGTGCCAGCAGCCAAGATTTAAGGGGGGGCCGATACAATGAGCAGTTCTTC.

The CDR3 region is CASSQGFAQPQHF. Here the CDR3 DNA reads TGCGCCAGCAGCCAAGGTTTCGCTCAGCCCCAGCATTTT. The chain employs TRBV4-3 and TRBJ1-5; D gene uncertain. V gave up 1 base and J gave up 6 bases, with 7 bases separating them. This CDR3 comprises 13 residues. In germline, CDR1 is LGHNA, CDR2 YSLEER.

V gene TRBV7-2 combines with J gene TRBJ2-5; TRBD2 agrees at 8 bases. V trimming: 5 bases; J trimming: 7 bases; junction bases outside the gene matches: 12. Per germline, CDR1 SGHTA and CDR2 FQGNSA. This CDR3 is 15 amino acids long. The CDR3 sequence: CASSVQRTSIATQYF. The CDR3 DNA reads as TGTGCCAGCAGCGTGCAAAGGACTAGCATAGCGACCCAGTACTTC.

This clonotype was seen only a few times. This chain joins TRBV10-3 and TRBJ2-3; TRBD2 aligns across 10 bases. Germline-derived CDR1 and CDR2 are ENHRY and SYGVKD. Trimming removed 8 bases from V and 7 bases from J; junction bases left unmatched: 15. The CDR3 runs 16 residues. In DNA form, the CDR3 reads TGTGCCATCTATGGCGGGACTAGCGACCCACCGAATACGCAGTATTTT. Its protein product is CAIYGGTSDPPNTQYF.

In nucleotides, the CDR3 is TGTGCCAGCAGCTTAACGGGACAGAACTACAATGAGCAGTTCTTC. Residues: CASSLTGQNYNEQFF. The chain links TRBV7-3 to TRBJ2-1; 7 nucleotides line up with TRBD1. CDR3 size: 15 residues. The V and J ends lost 0 bases and 3 bases, in that order; junction bases with no gene match: 2. CDR1 and CDR2 (germline): SGHTA, FQGTGA.

J is TRBJ1-1 and V is TRBV6-1; no definite D call. This CDR3 spans 14 amino acids. The germline V and J ends were trimmed by 6 bases and 1 base, with 12 bases remaining between them. Germline CDR1 is MNHNS and CDR2 is SASEGT. Here the CDR3 DNA reads TGTGCCAGCAGGGCCCTGGGAACGAACACTGAAGCTTTCTTT. Translating gives CASRALGTNTEAFF.

The V gene is TRBV3-1, the J gene TRBJ1-2; weak D call: TRBD1 (5 bases). This CDR3 is 13 amino acids long. Germline V gene sequence: CDR1 LGHDT, CDR2 YNNKEL (reference sequence). V dropped 4 bases and J dropped 6 bases, with 12 bases sitting between them. CDR3 protein: CASSPSGNHGYTF. The CDR3, as DNA: TGTGCCAGCAGCCCCTCAGGGAACCATGGCTACACCTTC.

The chain combines TRBV11-2 with TRBJ2-4; D might be TRBD2 (5 bases). Per germline, CDR1 SGHAT and CDR2 FQNNGV. V gave up 0 bases and J gave up 13 bases, with 19 bases separating them. This CDR3 has 15 amino acids. This CDR3 is CASSLDFGKPYEQYF. Written as DNA, the CDR3 is TGTGCCAGCAGCTTAGATTTCGGGAAGCCCTACGAACAGTACTTC. The variable domain in full, with the rest retrieved from reference TRBV11-2 and TRBJ2-4, is EAGVAQSPRYKIIEKRQSVAFWCNPISGHATLYWYQQILGQGPKLLIQFQNNGVVDDSQLPKDRFSAERLKGVDSTLKIQPAKLEDSAVYLCASSLDFGKPYEQYFGAGTRLSVL.

V usage is TRBV6-5 and J usage is TRBJ2-5, with TRBD1 as a possible D gene (5 bases). Germline lookup yields CDR1 MNHEY and CDR2 SVGAGI. Between the trimmed V and J ends, which lost 2 bases and 5 bases, there was a span of 12 bases. The CDR3 covers 14 residues. CDR3 residues: CASSYASGRETQYF. The CDR3 nucleotides read TGTGCCAGCAGTTACGCCTCAGGGCGTGAGACCCAGTACTTC.

The rearrangement uses TRBV18 and TRBJ2-7, with D possibly being TRBD2 (5 bases). This CDR3 has 15 residues. Per germline, CDR1 KGHSH and CDR2 LQKENI. Trimming cost V 5 bases and J 2 bases, with 16 bases left between them. CDR3: CASSTWTGVTYEQYF. CDR3 DNA sequence: TGTGCCAGCTCAACGTGGACCGGGGTCACCTACGAGCAGTACTTC.

The chain couples TRBV5-5 to TRBJ2-5, with 8 bases lining up with TRBD1. Per germline, CDR1 SGHKS and CDR2 YYEKEE (reference sequence). V dropped 0 bases and J dropped 5; count of bases not matched to a gene: 6. This CDR3 spans 15 amino acids. CDR3: CASSLDRGKAETQYF. The CDR3, as DNA: TGTGCCAGCAGCTTGGACAGGGGGAAGGCGGAGACCCAGTACTTC. The variable domain in full, completed from reference TRBV5-5 and TRBJ2-5, reads DAGVTQSPTHLIKTRGQQVTLRCSPISGHKSVSWYQQVLGQGPQFIFQYYEKEERGRGNFPDRFSARQFPNYSSELNVNALLLGDSALYLCASSLDRGKAETQYFGPGTRLLVL.

This clonotype has only one observation. The chain recombines TRBV29-1 with TRBJ2-1; D gene uncertain. The CDR3 has 11 amino acids. CDR1 SQVTM and CDR2 ANQGSEA come from the germline V gene. Deletions cut 6 bases from V and 7 bases from J, with 10 bases between. The CDR3 loop is CSVAVGNEQFF. Written as DNA, the CDR3 is TGCAGCGTGGCCGTAGGAAATGAGCAGTTCTTC.

V and J are TRBV10-3 and TRBJ2-1, with D perhaps matching TRBD1 (5 bases). Trimming took off 3 bases at V and 6 bases at J, with 12 bases between the two ends. The CDR3 consists of 14 residues. Germline CDR1 ENHRY, CDR2 SYGVKD. CDR3 protein: CAISDGASGNEQFF. CDR3 nucleotides: TGTGCCATCAGTGATGGGGCTAGTGGCAATGAGCAGTTCTTC.

The V and J genes are TRBV9 and TRBJ2-1; D not certain. The J call is doubtful: the DNA matches TRBJ2-7 better. This CDR3 spans 16 amino acids. CDR1 is SGDLS, CDR2 YYNGEE, per germline. The CDR3 reads CASSVCATASYNEQYF. CDR3 nucleotide sequence: TGTGCCAGCAGCGTGTGTGCGACTGCTTCCTACAATGAGCAGTACTTC.